The 9 T cell receptor beta chains listed next were all sequenced from one sample in a study of tumor-infiltrating lymphocytes in primary liver carcinoma. Starting from approximately 500 ng of total RNA, TCR beta cDNA was produced with a primer in the constant region. TCR beta libraries came from three nested multiplex PCR rounds using slightly modified ARM-PCR. Each of the first two PCR rounds ran nine to ten cycles with TRBV1-TRBV30 forward and C-beta reverse primers. From the multiplex PCR reads, TCRdb called clonotypes with MiXCR, one entry per CDR3 protein. The sample includes 20,000 to 25,000 distinct CDR3 sequences, roughly three quarters of them seen just once. RNA and DNA were co-extracted from approximately 20-30 mg of unsorted bulk tissue. Sequencing was done on a sample of liver tumor tissue from sampling region 1. The subset denotes: tumor region T1, superior pole. These receptors were obtained from a man in his forties or fifties with primary liver carcinoma and hepatitis B virus infection.

This chain joins TRBV11-2 and TRBJ2-3; 12 positions agree with TRBD1. Germline V gene sequence: CDR1 SGHAT, CDR2 FQNNGV. J gave up 3 bases and V 6 bases, and 13 bases lay outside the gene matches. This CDR3 contains 18 residues. CDR3 residues: CASSLIAGTGGRTDTQYF. CDR3 coding DNA: TGTGCCAGCAGTTTAATCGCTGGGACAGGGGGCAGAACAGATACGCAGTATTTT.

The table lists this clonotype with many counts. The gene calls are TRBV7-9 and TRBJ2-5; TRBD1 might be the D (5 bases). V shed 7 bases and J shed 9 bases, with 18 bases lying between them. The germline V gene encodes CDR1 SEHNR and CDR2 FQNEAQ (reference sequence). The CDR3 runs to 13 residues. The CDR3 DNA reads as TGTGCCAGCACCGCGACAGAGTCTTGGGCCCAGTACTTC. Its translation is CASTATESWAQYF.

Comment on this clonotype: Germline is not matched at one junction end, which may reflect a read error. This chain joins TRBV28 and TRBJ1-1; 10 nucleotides agree with TRBD1. The germline V gene has CDR1 MDHEN and CDR2 SYDVKM. The CDR3 has 17 residues. The CDR3: CASSLWPSGTGVTEVVF. In nucleotides, the CDR3 is TGTGCCAGCAGTTTATGGCCTTCCGGGACAGGGGTAACTGAAGTTGTCTTT.

As for this clonotype: Germline is not matched at one junction end, which may reflect a read error. The chain has TRBV5-1 and TRBJ2-3; 8 nucleotides agree with TRBD2. Per germline, CDR1 SGHRS and CDR2 YFSETQ. This CDR3 region has 16 residues. The CDR3 region has the DNA TGCGCTAGCAGCATGGGAGCGGGGGATTGGAGAGATACGCAGTATTTT. Translating gives CASSMGAGDWRDTQYF.

Worth noting for this clonotype: The junction departs from germline at one end; a sequencing error may be responsible. This sequence joins TRBV10-3 and TRBJ2-3, with a possible D match to TRBD1 (6 bases). Germline V gene data show CDR1 as ENHRY and CDR2 as SYGVKD. CDR3 length: 17 amino acids. The CDR3 protein is CAISEAGEIITEDAQYF. Written as DNA, the CDR3 is TGTGCCATCAGTGAGGCAGGGGAAATAATTACAGAAGATGCGCAGTATTTT.

The rearrangement links TRBV11-2 to TRBJ2-1; no clear D gene. Germline-derived CDR1 and CDR2 are SGHAT and FQNNGV. V shed 3 bases and J shed 0 bases, with 15 bases lying between them. CDR3 length equals 17 residues. CDR3 amino acids: CASSFGATSLSYNEQFF. Written as DNA, the CDR3 is TGTGCCAGCAGCTTCGGTGCGACCAGCCTCTCCTACAATGAGCAGTTCTTC.

Concerning this clonotype itself: One end of the junction varies from germline; a read error may be responsible. This chain joins TRBV11-2 and TRBJ2-1; D is uncertain. This CDR3 has 14 residues. The germline gives CDR1 SGHAT, CDR2 FQNNGV. CDR3 residues: CTSSLYRPVSDQFF. The CDR3 DNA sequence: TGTACCAGCAGCTTATACCGGCCAGTTAGTGACCAGTTCTTC.

Concerning this clonotype itself: At one boundary the junction diverges from the germline segment, which might be a read error. The chain is built from TRBV11-2 and TRBJ2-1; D unresolved. The CDR3 is made up of 16 amino acids. CDR1 SGHAT and CDR2 FQNNGV come from the germline V gene. This chain's CDR3 is CASSLELVINYNEQFF. Here the CDR3 DNA reads TGTGCTAGCAGTTTAGAGTTGGTTATTAACTACAATGAGCAGTTCTTC.

Concerning this clonotype: One junction end does not reproduce the germline sequence, and a read error may be involved. The gene calls are TRBV7-9 and TRBJ1-1; D may be TRBD1 (5 bases). Germline assignment: CDR1 SEHNR and CDR2 FQNEAQ (reference sequence). This CDR3 comprises 13 residues. In DNA form, the CDR3 reads TGTGCCAGCAACTTAGGGGCGGGCTCCGAAACTTTCTTT. It yields the protein CASNLGAGSETFF.